The source of this T cell receptor (beta chain) is a study of blood T cell repertoires in COVID-19 (dated by TCRdb to the early 2020s). Turning to the overall study: Collaborator samples came from the United States, Italy and Spain and covered acute and convalescent phases of COVID-19. A freely available public database, intended as a resource for researchers studying the immune response to SARS-CoV-2, is where the repertoires were released. Deeply sampled blood TCRbeta repertoires from subjects exposed to, actively infected with, or recovered from COVID-19 were included in the dataset. Sample metadata almost always included a de-identified subject ID, COVID-19 status, age in years and sex. Where available, HLA class I and class II types were taken from metadata supplied by the sample provider and were not determined by assay-based typing. Samples came from the ongoing ImmuneRACE study (first 160 participants) plus 1,254 subjects from 6 global collaborators. The prospective study material was composed of cDNA or gDNA derived from T cells, B-cell-depleted T cells, or PBMCs. The paper's findings and limits, for the study overall: The quantity of clinical and demographic metadata differed by source and by participant and was supplied without curation.

Trimming takes 4 bases off V and 4 bases off J; junction bases not matched to a gene: 13. CDR1 and CDR2 (SGHVS, FNYEAQ) derive from the germline V gene. The CDR3 goes from the cysteine to the phenylalanine over 17 residues. Left in the record is the CDR3 DNA by itself, 51 bases read in frame from the first base. Another Seattle source contributed samples from volunteer blood donors who had recovered from COVID-19. Each collaborating institution followed its own protocols to collect whole blood in K2EDTA tubes. For TCRbeta analysis, collaborators shipped samples in one of three forms: frozen whole blood, isolated PBMCs, or DNA extracted from either of those sample types. TCRbeta CDR3 regions were amplified from genomic DNA by means of the immunoSEQ Assay, a bias-controlled multiplex PCR. Concerning the study's data processing: Nucleated cell counts per sample were estimated from amplification of reference gene primers within the assay. To quantify the absolute abundance of each unique TCRbeta CDR3 rearrangement, sequence reads were collapsed and filtered. For each sample, productive Simpson clonality was calculated by taking the square root of Simpson's diversity index across productive rearrangements. TCRdb re-hosts the immuneACCESS table, in-frame sequences only. Its copies lack some clones; in the studies checked, an unresolved V gene accounts for under half of them, and the cause for the rest is not known. That table supplies the V and J calls and clone size; D and trimming were determined from the DNA. The sample includes approximately 200,000 clones, with 87% observed a single time. The leading ten clones occupy 5.5% to 7.5% of the sample.

As concerns this clone: No cognate antigen has been identified for it. Qualities for individual bases were not recorded, and no much larger clone is one base off.

This TCR was recovered from a man aged 55-75 years who had recovered from COVID-19. Material: peripheral blood. The chain couples TRBV7-6 to TRBJ2-1, with 7 middle bases fitting TRBD2. At the DNA level, the sequence is TGTGCCAGCAGCTCAACCCCTAGCGGTATCCTTTACAATGAGCAGTTCTTC. The encoded protein is CASSSTPSGILYNEQFF.